This is a list of T cell receptor beta chains from one sample in a study of chemoradiotherapy in HPV16-positive cancers. Generated by immunoSEQ multiplex PCR, the TCRdb table keeps only in-frame clones and is missing some. The sample carries approximately 12,000 clones, 90% recorded once. The specimen was taken from a patient who underwent chemoradiotherapy. The source of these receptors is a human donor with HPV-associated anogenital cancer. CDR3s include the opening cysteine and the closing phenylalanine or tryptophan. The D gene is left open where the match is weak. Part of the rows lack a size; the others show once, few, many or a class for expanded clones.

V: TRBV19
J: TRBJ2-5
size: -
D: TRBD2
DNA: TGTGCCAGTAGCCTCGGGACTAGCGGGGTACAAGAGACCCAGTACTTC
CDR3: CASSLGTSGVQETQYF

V: TRBV15
J: TRBJ1-2
size: -
D: -
DNA: TGTGCCACCAGCAGAGATCTCCCGGCCCCCGGTGGCTACACCTTC
CDR3: CATSRDLPAPGGYTF

V: TRBV2
J: TRBJ1-2
size: -
D: TRBD1
DNA: TGTGCCAGCAGGGGACAGACCTATGGCTACACCTTC
CDR3: CASRGQTYGYTF

V: TRBV7-7
J: TRBJ2-5
size: -
D: -
DNA: TGTGCTAGCAGCCCCGCGACGGAGACCCAGTACTTC
CDR3: CASSPATETQYF

V: TRBV9
J: TRBJ2-1
size: -
D: -
DNA: TGTGCCAGCAGCGGAAACAATGAGCAGTTCTTC
CDR3: CASSGNNEQFF

V: TRBV19
J: TRBJ2-7
size: -
D: TRBD1
DNA: TGTGCCAGTAGTAAAACCGGGACAGGGGGCGAGCAGTACTTC
CDR3: CASSKTGTGGEQYF

V: TRBV10-2
J: TRBJ1-2
size: -
D: -
DNA: TGCGCCAGCAGTGAGGAGGGGGTGGTCAGGGCTATCGATGGCTACACCTTC
CDR3: CASSEEGVVRAIDGYTF

V: TRBV7-2
J: TRBJ2-2
size: -
D: -
DNA: TGTGCCAGCAGCTTAGCGATGGGGGGGCCGAACACCGGGGAGCTGTTTTTT
CDR3: CASSLAMGGPNTGELFF

V: TRBV19
J: TRBJ2-1
size: -
D: TRBD2
DNA: TGTGCCAGTAGTATCCTTAGCGGGGGGGCTGGCAATGAGCAGTTCTTC
CDR3: CASSILSGGAGNEQFF

V: TRBV11-3
J: TRBJ2-3
size: -
D: -
DNA: TGTGCCAGCAGCCCGAGAGGCCGAAACACAGATACGCAGTATTTT
CDR3: CASSPRGRNTDTQYF

V: TRBV6-5
J: TRBJ1-6
size: -
D: -
DNA: TGTGCCAGCAGTTACGCACATGGGGGGAATTCACCCCTCCACTTT
CDR3: CASSYAHGGNSPLHF

V: TRBV6-1
J: TRBJ2-7
size: -
D: -
DNA: TGTGCCAGCACAAGGGATGGGCACGAGCAGTACTTC
CDR3: CASTRDGHEQYF

V: TRBV2
J: TRBJ2-5
size: -
D: TRBD2
DNA: TGTGCCAGCAGTAGCGGGAGAGAGACCCAGTACTTC
CDR3: CASSSGRETQYF

V: TRBV7-2
J: TRBJ2-7
size: -
D: -
DNA: TGTGCCAGCAGCTTATCAGTAGACCACGAGCAGTACTTC
CDR3: CASSLSVDHEQYF

V: TRBV6-1
J: TRBJ2-7
size: -
D: -
DNA: TGTGCCAGCAAAGAACGTCCCAACTACGAGCAGTACTTC
CDR3: CASKERPNYEQYF

V: TRBV4-2
J: TRBJ1-4
size: -
D: TRBD1
DNA: TGTGCCAGCAGCCAAGATACAGGGGGCGCGAGTGAAAAACTGTTTTTT
CDR3: CASSQDTGGASEKLFF

V: TRBV5-4
J: TRBJ1-1
size: medium-sized
D: -
DNA: TGTGCCAGCAGCTTGCAGGGAAATAAGAACACTGAAGCTTTCTTT
CDR3: CASSLQGNKNTEAFF

V: TRBV6-1
J: TRBJ1-2
size: -
D: -
DNA: TGTGCCAGCAGCGGGGGGATTAACTATGGCTACACCTTC
CDR3: CASSGGINYGYTF

V: TRBV14
J: TRBJ1-4
size: -
D: -
DNA: TGTGCCAGCAGCCAAGTAGTGGAAACAGTAGGTGGACTTAATGAAAAACTGTTTTTT
CDR3: CASSQVVETVGGLNEKLFF

V: TRBV25-1
J: TRBJ2-6
size: -
D: TRBD2
DNA: TGTGCCAGCAGCAGAGATAGCGGGGGGGCTAGTGGGGCCAACGTCCTGACTTTC
CDR3: CASSRDSGGASGANVLTF

V: TRBV28
J: TRBJ2-1
size: -
D: -
DNA: TGTGCCAGCAGTTTATTACGTTTTGGGCGAGCAGACCCGCAGTTCTTC
CDR3: CASSLLRFGRADPQFF

V: TRBV9
J: TRBJ1-1
size: -
D: -
DNA: TGTGCCAGCAGCGTAGTTGCCGCGGGAACTGAAGCTTTCTTT
CDR3: CASSVVAAGTEAFF

V: TRBV19
J: TRBJ1-3
size: -
D: -
DNA: TGTGCCAGTAGTATCTTCGGGAGTTCGGTCTCTGGAAACACCATATATTTT
CDR3: CASSIFGSSVSGNTIYF

V: TRBV7-2
J: TRBJ1-1
size: -
D: TRBD1
DNA: TGTGCCAGCAGCTTAGCAGCGGGACAGCTCCAGAACACTGAAGCTTTCTTT
CDR3: CASSLAAGQLQNTEAFF

V: TRBV4-1
J: TRBJ2-5
size: -
D: -
DNA: TGCGCCAGCAGCCAAGATGAGGGGGGTGGAGGAGAGACCCAGTACTTC
CDR3: CASSQDEGGGGETQYF

V: TRBV4-2
J: TRBJ2-2
size: -
D: -
DNA: TGTGCCAGCAGCCAAGCCACCGGGGAGCTGTTTTTT
CDR3: CASSQATGELFF

V: TRBV19
J: TRBJ1-2
size: -
D: TRBD1
DNA: TGTGCCAGTAGTACCTGGACAGGGCGTTCGCACTATGGCTACACCTTC
CDR3: CASSTWTGRSHYGYTF

V: TRBV5-1
J: TRBJ2-2
size: -
D: TRBD1
DNA: TGCGCCAGCAGCTTGGGGGCAGGGGGCACCGGGGAGCTGTTTTTT
CDR3: CASSLGAGGTGELFF